This is a list of T cell receptor beta chains from one sample in a study of metastatic and nonmetastatic thyroid tumors. TCRdb called clones again from the PCR reads with MiXCR. This table holds about 40,000 clones, about 16% found once. Sequencing was performed on blood. The receptors derive from a female donor with papillary thyroid cancer or a benign thyroid nodule (not recorded which). Some clones in this sample may be carry-over from other donors' samples. CDR3s include the opening cysteine and the closing phenylalanine or tryptophan. A D gene is named only where the DNA matches it firmly. Part of the rows lack a size; the others show once, few, many or a class for expanded clones.

J gene	V gene	D gene	CDR3 length	clone size	CDR3 DNA	CDR3 protein
TRBJ2-7	TRBV12-3/TRBV12-4	NA	13	NA	TGTGCCAGCATGGAGGGGTCCCGTTACGAGCAGTACTTC	CASMEGSRYEQYF
TRBJ2-7	TRBV6-1	NA	12	many	TGTGCCAGCAGTGAACGGAGGGACGAGCAGTACTTC	CASSERRDEQYF
TRBJ1-6	TRBV9	TRBD1	15	NA	TGTGCCAGCAGCCCACAACAGGGGGGGGGCCCACCCCTCCACTTT	CASSPQQGGGPPLHF
TRBJ2-5	TRBV6-5	NA	15	many	TGTGCCAGCAGTTACTCTATCGGGGGCGGAGAGACCCAGTACTTC	CASSYSIGGGETQYF
TRBJ2-1	TRBV4-2	NA	18	few	TGTGCCAGCAGCACACCCCACCCAAGAGGACAGACCTACAATGAGCAGTTCTTC	CASSTPHPRGQTYNEQFF
TRBJ2-2	TRBV6-4	TRBD1	15	many	TGTGCCAGCAGTTCCGGACAGGGAAGGGCCGGGGAGCTGTTTTTT	CASSSGQGRAGELFF
TRBJ2-7	TRBV5-1	NA	12	NA	TGCGCCAGCAGTCGGGACGGTTACGAGCAGCACTTC	CASSRDGYEQHF
TRBJ2-3	TRBV5-1	TRBD2	13	many	TGCGCCAGCGGGCGGGAGAATCCAGATACGCAGTATTTT	CASGRENPDTQYF
TRBJ1-1	TRBV6-4	NA	14	many	TGTGCCAGCACCAAAGAACACCTTAGGGGGGAAGCTTTCTTT	CASTKEHLRGEAFF
TRBJ1-5	TRBV7-6	NA	15	many	TGTGCCAGCAGCTTAGGAACAGGGAGCAATCAGCCCCAGCATTTT	CASSLGTGSNQPQHF
TRBJ1-1	TRBV9	NA	12	many	TGTGCCAGCAGCTCGGGGGACACTGAAGCTTTCTTT	CASSSGDTEAFF
TRBJ2-5	TRBV6-2/TRBV6-3	TRBD2	16	NA	TGTGCCAGCAGACCACAAGCGGGAGGGCTTGGTGAGACCCAGTACTTC	CASRPQAGGLGETQYF
TRBJ2-7	TRBV6-1	TRBD2	15	many	TGTGCCAGCAGTGTGACTAGCGGGGGGTTATACGAGCAGTACTTC	CASSVTSGGLYEQYF
TRBJ2-7	TRBV28	NA	15	NA	TGTGCCAGCAGTTTATCCCTAAGTGGGTGGGTAAAGCAGTACTTC	CASSLSLSGWVKQYF
TRBJ2-5	TRBV19	NA	14	few	TGTGCCAGTAGTATAAGGTCAGGCCTGGAGACCCAGTACTTC	CASSIRSGLETQYF
TRBJ2-7	TRBV30	NA	13	NA	TGTGCCTGGAGTAAGAATACAGCCTACGAGCAGTACTTC	CAWSKNTAYEQYF
TRBJ1-5	TRBV28	TRBD1	14	many	TGTGCCAGCAGCTGGGACAGGGGCAATCAGCCCCAGCATTTT	CASSWDRGNQPQHF
TRBJ1-1	TRBV27	NA	13	many	TGTGCCAGCAGTATGGGGGTGAACACTGAAGCTTTCTTT	CASSMGVNTEAFF
TRBJ2-7	TRBV7-8	NA	16	many	TGTGCCAGCAGTATAGGGGGGAGGCGGGAGTCCTACGAGCAGTACTTC	CASSIGGRRESYEQYF
TRBJ1-3	TRBV2	NA	14	many	TGTGCCAGCAGTGGCGGTTTCTCTGGAAACACCATATATTTT	CASSGGFSGNTIYF
TRBJ2-7	TRBV7-9	NA	15	NA	TGTGCCATCAGCTTTGGGGCACTCAACTCCTACGAGCAGTACTTC	CAISFGALNSYEQYF
TRBJ2-1	TRBV20-1	TRBD2	16	NA	TGCAGTGCTAGAATGACAATAGCGGGAGGGTCCCGTGAGCAGTTCTTC	CSARMTIAGGSREQFF
TRBJ1-5	TRBV19	NA	16	many	TGTGCCAGTAGTGTCTCTACCGGGACGAAAGGCCAGCCCCAGCATTTT	CASSVSTGTKGQPQHF
TRBJ1-5	TRBV27	NA	15	many	TGTGCCAGCAGTTTCGCACGGTCTAGCAATCAGCCCCAGCATTTT	CASSFARSSNQPQHF
TRBJ2-5	TRBV7-3	TRBD2	15	many	TGTGCCAGCAGCCCCGGGACTAGCGGACAAGAGACCCAGTACTTC	CASSPGTSGQETQYF
TRBJ2-2	TRBV27	NA	15	few	TGTGCCAGCGCCGATGGGGGGGCGGGGACTGGGGAGCTGTTTTTT	CASADGGAGTGELFF
TRBJ2-7	TRBV28	TRBD2	16	NA	TGTGCCAGTTTGACGGGGGGGACCGGCCCCTCCTACGAGCAGTACTTC	CASLTGGTGPSYEQYF
TRBJ2-2	TRBV12-3/TRBV12-4	TRBD2	16	many	TGTGCCAGCAGTCGGACTAGCGGGAGGGGAACCGGGGAGCTGTTTTTT	CASSRTSGRGTGELFF
TRBJ2-1	TRBV27	NA	15	many	TGTGCCAGCAGCACGGTAGTTAGCTCCTACAATGAGCAGTTCTTC	CASSTVVSSYNEQFF
TRBJ1-2	TRBV7-9	NA	15	many	TGTGCCAGCAGCCCCCCGGGACTTTCTAACTATGGCTACACCTTC	CASSPPGLSNYGYTF
TRBJ2-1	TRBV6-1	TRBD1	16	many	TGTGCCAGCAGACAGTCGACAGGGGGCCCCCGAGGTGAGCAGTTCTTC	CASRQSTGGPRGEQFF